The 23 T cell receptor beta chains given below trace back to one sample, sequenced in a study of blood T cell repertoires in COVID-19. Sequencing was performed with immunoSEQ multiplex PCR; in TCRdb, only in-frame clones are kept and a portion is missing. The sample contains fewer than 700,000 clones, around 90% of which appear only once. Sequenced sample: peripheral blood. The origin of the receptors is a woman aged 45-65 years with COVID-19, enrolled during active disease.

The chain employs TRBV9 and TRBJ2-2, with D uncertain. CDR1 is SGDLS, CDR2 YYNGEE, per germline. Trimming cost V 2 bases and J 5 bases, with 7 bases left between them. This CDR3 contains 13 residues. The CDR3 sequence: CASSVQHTGELFF. The CDR3 DNA reads TGTGCCAGCAGCGTCCAACATACCGGGGAGCTGTTTTTT.

The V and J genes are TRBV30 and TRBJ2-5; TRBD2 matches at 12 bases. The CDR3 covers 18 residues. Germline V gene data show CDR1 as GTSNPN and CDR2 as SVGIG (reference sequence). V shed 0 bases and J 5 bases; nucleotides not matched to a gene: 13. The CDR3 coding sequence is TGTGCCTGGAGTGTACTGGAGGCTAGCGGGGGGGCTGCTGAGACCCAGTACTTC. This sequence encodes CAWSVLEASGGAAETQYF.

This clone was seen a single time. The genes are TRBV20-1 and TRBJ2-3, with TRBD1 matching 8 bases. CDR3 size: 14 residues. The trim removed 3 bases at V and 4 bases at J, leaving 6 bases unmatched. Germline V gene sequence: CDR1 DFQATT, CDR2 SNEGSKA (reference sequence). The CDR3 region is CSASERQGPDTQYF. CDR3 DNA sequence: TGCAGTGCTAGTGAGAGACAGGGGCCAGATACGCAGTATTTT.

The chain couples TRBV7-8 to TRBJ1-2; tentatively, D is TRBD1 (5 bases). Germline-derived CDR1 and CDR2 are SGHVS and FQNEAQ. Between the trimmed V and J ends, which lost 5 bases and 8 bases, there was a span of 18 bases. CDR3 length equals 14 residues. CDR3 DNA sequence: TGTGCCAGCAGCCCGCGGGGACCGTTGGGAGGCTACACCTTC. Residues: CASSPRGPLGGYTF.

As regards this clone: Different DNA sequences within this sample yield the same CDR3. The CDR3 spells CASSLAGGGGYTF. CDR3 nucleotides: TGTGCCAGCAGCTTAGCGGGGGGCGGTGGCTACACCTTC. This chain connects TRBV11-2 to TRBJ1-2; weak D call: TRBD1 (6 bases). From germline, CDR1 is SGHAT and CDR2 FQNNGV. Trimming removed 1 base from V and 7 bases from J, with 10 bases in between. This CDR3 has 13 residues.

The V and J genes are TRBV11-2 and TRBJ2-5; 12 nucleotides agree with TRBD2. J was trimmed by 3 bases and V by 5 bases; bases with no gene match: 4. Germline V gene data show CDR1 as SGHAT and CDR2 as FQNNGV. The CDR3 consists of 15 residues. CDR3 sequence reads: CASSIRTSGEETQYF. The CDR3 DNA sequence: TGTGCCAGCAGCATCCGGACTAGCGGGGAAGAGACCCAGTACTTC.

J is TRBJ1-5 and V is TRBV3-1 (or the pseudogene TRBV3-2); D remains unclear. V shed 5 bases and J shed 3 bases, with 11 bases lying between them. CDR1 is LGHDT, CDR2 YNNKEL, per germline (reference sequence). CDR3 length equals 14 residues. The CDR3 DNA is TGTGCCAGCAGCGTAGGCAGGATCAATCAGCCCCAGCATTTT. Translated: CASSVGRINQPQHF.

The chain uses TRBV27 and TRBJ1-6, with D tentatively TRBD1 (6 bases). Trimming cost V 5 bases and J 8 bases, with 16 bases left between them. CDR1 MNHEY and CDR2 SMNVEV come from the germline V gene (reference sequence). There are 15 residues in the CDR3. CDR3: CASSILQGGDSPLHF. The CDR3, as DNA: TGTGCCAGCAGTATCCTACAGGGTGGAGATTCACCCCTCCACTTT.

The chain joins TRBV5-1 to TRBJ2-1; D not resolved. CDR1 SGHRS and CDR2 YFSETQ come from the germline V gene. This CDR3 has 17 residues. Trimming stripped 0 bases from V and 0 bases from J, with 13 bases between. The CDR3 protein is CASSLELVSNSYNEQFF. The CDR3 nucleotides are TGCGCCAGCAGCTTGGAACTTGTGAGCAACTCCTACAATGAGCAGTTCTTC.

The chain links TRBV11-2 to TRBJ2-1, with 8 bases matching TRBD2. The V gene end was trimmed by 6 bases and the J gene end by 2 bases; junction bases not matched to a gene: 6. This CDR3 has 15 residues. Germline V gives CDR1 SGHAT, CDR2 FQNNGV. The CDR3 spells CASSLSGGAYNEQFF. DNA for the CDR3: TGTGCCAGCAGTTTATCGGGGGGGGCCTACAATGAGCAGTTCTTC.

This sequence joins TRBV19 and TRBJ2-3, with TRBD2 matching 12 bases. J gave up 5 bases and V 4 bases, and 7 bases lay outside the gene matches. Germline V CDR1 and CDR2: LNHDA, SQIVND (reference sequence). This CDR3 is 16 amino acids long. CDR3 sequence reads: CASSRTSGGQGDTQYF. CDR3 nucleotide sequence: TGTGCCAGTAGTAGAACTAGCGGGGGGCAGGGAGATACGCAGTATTTT.

This clone was recorded only once. The chain couples TRBV4-1 to TRBJ1-3, with D perhaps TRBD1 (5 bases). The germline V gene has CDR1 MGHRA and CDR2 YSYEKL. Deletions cut 4 bases from V and 0 bases from J, with 10 bases between. The CDR3 has 15 amino acids. Here the CDR3 reads CASSLETASGNTIYF. Here the CDR3 DNA reads TGCGCCAGCAGCCTAGAGACAGCCTCTGGAAACACCATATATTTT.

The rearrangement uses TRBV7-6 and TRBJ2-1; 9 nucleotides align to TRBD2. The CDR3 totals 16 residues. Germline V gives CDR1 SGHVS, CDR2 FNYEAQ. With 8 bases clipped from V and 5 bases from J, the junction kept 13 bases outside the gene matches. CDR3 protein: CASSQLWRGGHNEQFF. The CDR3 DNA is TGTGCCAGCTCACAACTTTGGCGGGGGGGCCACAATGAGCAGTTCTTC.

The chain is built from TRBV2 and TRBJ2-3; D might be TRBD2 (5 bases). In germline, CDR1 is SNHLY, CDR2 FYNNEI. V lost 5 bases and J lost 3, with 12 bases in between. This CDR3 has 14 residues. CDR3 coding DNA: TGTGCCAGCAGTAGGAGTAGCGCTACAGATACGCAGTATTTT. Protein product: CASSRSSATDTQYF.

The CDR3 here is CASSLSRGMVTEAFF. In DNA form, the CDR3 reads TGTGCCAGCAGTTTAAGTAGAGGGATGGTCACTGAAGCTTTCTTT. The J gene is TRBJ1-1, the V gene TRBV27; D not resolved. Germline assignment: CDR1 MNHEY and CDR2 SMNVEV (reference sequence). This CDR3 has 15 residues. V lost 2 bases and J 4 bases, leaving 14 bases between the germline ends.

The rearrangement links TRBV6-1 to TRBJ1-5; D may be TRBD1 (5 bases). The CDR3 has 13 residues. The V gene's germline CDR1 is MNHNS and CDR2 SASEGT. Trimming cost V 3 bases and J 6 bases, with 9 bases left between them. The CDR3 coding sequence is TGTGCCAGCAGTGACGCCAGGGCTCAGCCCCAGCATTTT. This sequence encodes CASSDARAQPQHF.

This chain joins TRBV30 and TRBJ1-2; 9 nucleotides match TRBD1. After removal of 1 base from V and 6 bases from J, the junction contained 12 bases not matched to a gene. The CDR3 consists of 16 residues. The germline CDR1 and CDR2 sequences are GTSNPN and SVGIG (reference sequence). The CDR3 DNA reads TGTGCCTGGAGTGGGGACAGGGTTAGAGTTGGGGATGGCTACACCTTC. Residues: CAWSGDRVRVGDGYTF.

This sequence joins TRBV5-1 and TRBJ1-3, with a weak D call TRBD1 (6 bases). Germline V gene lookup returns CDR1 SGHRS and CDR2 YFSETQ. The CDR3 has 12 residues. V was clipped by 4 bases and J by 13 bases, with 15 bases between them. CDR3 DNA: TGCGCCAGCAGCACGGGACAACGGCAAATATATTTT. This gives the protein CASSTGQRQIYF.

The chain uses TRBV28 and TRBJ2-7; 11 nucleotides agree with TRBD1. V lost 3 bases and J lost 4; bases outside the gene matches: 5. The CDR3 runs 15 residues. From germline, CDR1 is MDHEN and CDR2 SYDVKM. The CDR3 DNA follows: TGTGCCAGCAGTTTCTCCGGGACAGGGGGTTACGAGCAGTACTTC. Translated, it gives CASSFSGTGGYEQYF.

CDR3 sequence: CASSVGLLRNEQFF. The CDR3 DNA is TGTGCCAGCAGCGTAGGTCTGCTCAGGAATGAGCAGTTCTTC. The chain recombines TRBV9 with TRBJ2-1, with D unresolved. The CDR3 extends over 14 amino acids. Germline V gives CDR1 SGDLS, CDR2 YYNGEE. The V end lost 0 bases, the J end lost 7 bases, and 11 bases lay between the germline ends.

This clone was recorded only once. The chain is built from TRBV2 and TRBJ1-1; D remains ambiguous. The germline gives CDR1 SNHLY, CDR2 FYNNEI. Trimming stripped 4 bases from V and 4 bases from J, with 10 bases between. The CDR3 is 13 residues long. DNA of the CDR3: TGTGCCAGCAGTGTGGAGAAGGCCACTGAAGCTTTCTTT. Translating gives CASSVEKATEAFF.

The V call is TRBV10-3, the J call TRBJ2-7, with D perhaps assigned TRBD1 or TRBD2 (7 bases each). The V end lost 10 bases, the J end lost 5 bases, and 12 bases lay between the germline ends. The CDR3 runs to 11 residues. Germline CDR1 and CDR2: ENHRY and SYGVKD. CDR3 in amino acids: CATRGGDEQYF. CDR3 sequence (DNA): TGTGCCACCAGGGGGGGGGACGAGCAGTACTTC.

V usage is TRBV5-6 and J usage is TRBJ2-1; weak D call: TRBD2 (6 bases). Germline V CDR1 and CDR2: SGHDT, YYEEEE. The CDR3 has 15 residues. Trimming stripped 4 bases from V and 0 bases from J, with 11 bases between. As DNA, the CDR3 is TGTGCCAGCAGCGCGGGACGGGGCTCCTACAATGAGCAGTTCTTC. Its translation: CASSAGRGSYNEQFF.